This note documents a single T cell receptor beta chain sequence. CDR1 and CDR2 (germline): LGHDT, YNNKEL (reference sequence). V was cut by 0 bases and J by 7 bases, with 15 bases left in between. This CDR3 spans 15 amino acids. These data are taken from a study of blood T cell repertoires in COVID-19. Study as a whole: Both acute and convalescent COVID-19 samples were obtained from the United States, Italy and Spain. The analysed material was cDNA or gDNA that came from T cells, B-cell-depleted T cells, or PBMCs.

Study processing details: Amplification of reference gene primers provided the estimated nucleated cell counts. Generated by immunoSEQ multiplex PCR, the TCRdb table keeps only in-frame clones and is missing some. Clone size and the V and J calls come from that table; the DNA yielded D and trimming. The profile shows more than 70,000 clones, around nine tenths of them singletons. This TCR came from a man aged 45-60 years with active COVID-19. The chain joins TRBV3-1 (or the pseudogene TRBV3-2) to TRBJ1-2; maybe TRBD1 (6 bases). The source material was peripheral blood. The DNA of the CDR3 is TGTGCCAGCAGCCAAGAATTACAGGGAGTAAGTGGCTACACCTTC. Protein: CASSQELQGVSGYTF.